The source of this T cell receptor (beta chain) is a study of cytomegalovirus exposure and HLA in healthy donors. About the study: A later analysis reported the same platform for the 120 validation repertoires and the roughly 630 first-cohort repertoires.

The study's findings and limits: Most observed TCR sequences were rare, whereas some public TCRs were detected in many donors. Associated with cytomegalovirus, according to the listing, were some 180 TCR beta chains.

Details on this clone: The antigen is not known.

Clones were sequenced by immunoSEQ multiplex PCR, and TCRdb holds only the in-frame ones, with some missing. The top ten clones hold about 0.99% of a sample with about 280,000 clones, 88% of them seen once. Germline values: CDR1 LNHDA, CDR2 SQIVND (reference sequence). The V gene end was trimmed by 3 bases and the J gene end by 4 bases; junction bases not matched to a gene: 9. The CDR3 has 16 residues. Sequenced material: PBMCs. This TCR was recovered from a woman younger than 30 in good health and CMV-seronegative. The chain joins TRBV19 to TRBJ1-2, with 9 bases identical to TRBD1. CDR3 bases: TGTGCCAGTAGTATCCCGAACAGGGGGCTGGGCTATGGCTACACCTTC. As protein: CASSIPNRGLGYGYTF.